One TCR beta chain is described in this entry. This record comes from a study of T-cell reconstitution after alpha-beta-depleted transplantation in children. The CDR3 spans 12 residues. Germline lookup yields CDR1 SQVTM and CDR2 ANQGSEA. V lost 0 bases and J lost 13, with 15 bases in between. Unique molecular identifiers were built into the TCRbeta library. TCRdb passed the PCR reads through MiXCR, listing each CDR3 protein once. The sample includes about 690,000 distinct CDR3 sequences, around a sixth of them seen just once. The receptor was isolated from a human donor who donated a stem cell graft to a child with acute myeloid leukemia. This chain uses TRBV29-1 with TRBJ1-2; a possible D gene is TRBD1 (6 bases). The material sequenced was PBMCs from the stem cell graft donor, taken from the stem cell graft. The CDR3 DNA reads as TGCAGCGTTGAAGACCTGGGGACATCGGGCACCTTC. Protein product: CSVEDLGTSGTF.